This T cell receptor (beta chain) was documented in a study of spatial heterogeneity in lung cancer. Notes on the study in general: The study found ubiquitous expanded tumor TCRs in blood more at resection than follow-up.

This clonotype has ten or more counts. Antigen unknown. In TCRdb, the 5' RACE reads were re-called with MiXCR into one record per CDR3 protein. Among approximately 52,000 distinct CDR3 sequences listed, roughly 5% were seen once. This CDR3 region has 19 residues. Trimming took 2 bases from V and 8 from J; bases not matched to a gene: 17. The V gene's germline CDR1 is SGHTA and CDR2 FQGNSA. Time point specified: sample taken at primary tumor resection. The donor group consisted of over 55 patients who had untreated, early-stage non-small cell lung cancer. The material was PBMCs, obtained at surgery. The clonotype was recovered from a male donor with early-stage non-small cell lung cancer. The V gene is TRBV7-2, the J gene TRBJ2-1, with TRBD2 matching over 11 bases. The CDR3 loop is CASSLFVPIAGGPLHEQFF. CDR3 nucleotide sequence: TGTGCCAGCAGCTTATTTGTACCAATAGCGGGAGGGCCTCTACATGAGCAGTTCTTC. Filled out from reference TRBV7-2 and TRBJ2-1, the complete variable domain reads GAGVSQSPSNKVTEKGKDVELRCDPISGHTALYWYRQSLGQGLEFLIYFQGNSAPDKSGLPSDRFSAERTGGSVSTLTIQRTQQEDSAVYLCASSLFVPIAGGPLHEQFFGPGTRLTVL.